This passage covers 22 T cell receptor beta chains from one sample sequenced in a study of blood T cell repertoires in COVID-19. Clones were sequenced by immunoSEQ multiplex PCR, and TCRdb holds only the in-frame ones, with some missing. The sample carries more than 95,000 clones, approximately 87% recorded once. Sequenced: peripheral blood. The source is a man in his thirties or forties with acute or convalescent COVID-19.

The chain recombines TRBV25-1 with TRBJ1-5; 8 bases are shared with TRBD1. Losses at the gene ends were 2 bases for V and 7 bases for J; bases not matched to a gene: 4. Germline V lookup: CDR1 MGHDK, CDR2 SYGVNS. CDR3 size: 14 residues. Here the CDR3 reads CASSEQGASQPQHF. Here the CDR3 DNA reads TGTGCCAGCAGTGAACAGGGGGCGTCGCAGCCCCAGCATTTT.

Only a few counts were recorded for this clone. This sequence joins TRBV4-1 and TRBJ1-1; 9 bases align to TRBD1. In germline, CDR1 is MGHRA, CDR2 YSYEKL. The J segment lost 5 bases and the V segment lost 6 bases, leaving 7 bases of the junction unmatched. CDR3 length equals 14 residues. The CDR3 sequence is CASRPTGGWTEAFF. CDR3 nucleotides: TGCGCCAGCAGACCGACAGGGGGTTGGACTGAAGCTTTCTTT.

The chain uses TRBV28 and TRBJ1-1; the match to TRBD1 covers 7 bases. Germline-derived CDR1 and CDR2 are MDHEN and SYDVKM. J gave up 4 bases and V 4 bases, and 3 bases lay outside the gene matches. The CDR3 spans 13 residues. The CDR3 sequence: CASSSGQATEAFF. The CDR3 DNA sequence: TGTGCCAGCAGTTCCGGACAGGCCACTGAAGCTTTCTTT.

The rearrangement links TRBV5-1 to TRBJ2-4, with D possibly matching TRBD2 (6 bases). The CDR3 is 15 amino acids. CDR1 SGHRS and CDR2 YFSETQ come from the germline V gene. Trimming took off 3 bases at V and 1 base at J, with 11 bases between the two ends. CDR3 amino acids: CASSSGRGAKNIQYF. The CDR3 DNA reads TGCGCCAGCAGCTCAGGGCGGGGTGCCAAAAACATTCAGTACTTC.

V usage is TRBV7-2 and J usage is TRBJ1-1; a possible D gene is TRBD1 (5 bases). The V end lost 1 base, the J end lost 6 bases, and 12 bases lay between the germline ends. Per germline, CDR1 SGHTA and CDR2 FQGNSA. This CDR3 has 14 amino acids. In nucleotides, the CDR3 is TGTGCCAGCAGCTTAGGGGGCAGCTCGGCTGAAGCTTTCTTT. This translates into CASSLGGSSAEAFF.

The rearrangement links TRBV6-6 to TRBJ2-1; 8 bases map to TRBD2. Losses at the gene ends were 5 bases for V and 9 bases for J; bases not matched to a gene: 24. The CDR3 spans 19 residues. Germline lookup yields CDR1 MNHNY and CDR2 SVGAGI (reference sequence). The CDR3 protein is CASSPKATSIAGTLIEQFF. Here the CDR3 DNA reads TGTGCCAGCAGTCCAAAAGCTACATCGATAGCGGGAACCCTCATTGAGCAGTTCTTC.

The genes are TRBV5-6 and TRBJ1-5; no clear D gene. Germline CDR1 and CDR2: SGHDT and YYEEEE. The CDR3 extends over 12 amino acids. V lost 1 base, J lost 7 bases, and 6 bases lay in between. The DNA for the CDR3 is TGTGCCAGCAGCTTGTTAGCCCAGCCCCAGCATTTT. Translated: CASSLLAQPQHF.

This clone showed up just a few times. CDR3 amino acids: CASSELVGTGPRHF. The CDR3 region has the DNA TGTGCCAGCAGTGAATTGGTAGGAACAGGCCCTCGGCATTTT. This chain uses TRBV6-1 with TRBJ1-5, with TRBD1 as a possible D gene (5 bases). V was trimmed by 2 bases and J by 15 bases, leaving 20 bases between them. The germline V gene encodes CDR1 MNHNS and CDR2 SASEGT. The length of the CDR3 is 14 residues.

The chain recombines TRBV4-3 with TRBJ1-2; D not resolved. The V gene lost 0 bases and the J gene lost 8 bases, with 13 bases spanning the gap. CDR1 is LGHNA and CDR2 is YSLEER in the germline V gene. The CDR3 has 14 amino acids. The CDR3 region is CASSQEKAGEGYTF. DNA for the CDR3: TGCGCCAGCAGCCAAGAAAAGGCCGGGGAAGGCTACACCTTC.

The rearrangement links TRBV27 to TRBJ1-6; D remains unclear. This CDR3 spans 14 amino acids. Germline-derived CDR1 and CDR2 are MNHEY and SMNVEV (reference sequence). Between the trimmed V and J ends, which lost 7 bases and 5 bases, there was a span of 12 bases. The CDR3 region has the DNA TGTGCCAGCACGGCTGCTCTAGATAATTCACCCCTCCACTTT. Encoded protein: CASTAALDNSPLHF.

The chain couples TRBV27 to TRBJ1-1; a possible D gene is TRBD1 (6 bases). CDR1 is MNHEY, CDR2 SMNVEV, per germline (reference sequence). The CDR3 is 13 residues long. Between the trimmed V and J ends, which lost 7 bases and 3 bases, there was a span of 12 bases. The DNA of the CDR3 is TGTGCCAGCACGGGGGGCAAGGACACTGAAGCTTTCTTT. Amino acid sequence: CASTGGKDTEAFF.

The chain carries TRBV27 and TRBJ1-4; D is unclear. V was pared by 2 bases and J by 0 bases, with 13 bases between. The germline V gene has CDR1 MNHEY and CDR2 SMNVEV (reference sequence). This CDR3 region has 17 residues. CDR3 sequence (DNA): TGTGCCAGCAGTTTAGGAGGGAGAGCGCCAACTAATGAAAAACTGTTTTTT. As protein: CASSLGGRAPTNEKLFF.

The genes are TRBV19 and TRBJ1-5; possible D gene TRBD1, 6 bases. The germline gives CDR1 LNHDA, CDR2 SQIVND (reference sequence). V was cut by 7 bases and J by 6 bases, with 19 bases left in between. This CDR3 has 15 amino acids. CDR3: CASKAGGGPIQPQHF. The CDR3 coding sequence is TGTGCCAGTAAGGCGGGTGGGGGCCCTATTCAGCCCCAGCATTTT.

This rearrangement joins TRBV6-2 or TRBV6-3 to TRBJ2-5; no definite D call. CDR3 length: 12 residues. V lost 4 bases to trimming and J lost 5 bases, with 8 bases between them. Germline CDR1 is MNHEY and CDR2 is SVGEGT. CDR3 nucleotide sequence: TGTGCCAGCAGTTGGGCTGGGGAGACCCAGTACTTC. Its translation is CASSWAGETQYF.

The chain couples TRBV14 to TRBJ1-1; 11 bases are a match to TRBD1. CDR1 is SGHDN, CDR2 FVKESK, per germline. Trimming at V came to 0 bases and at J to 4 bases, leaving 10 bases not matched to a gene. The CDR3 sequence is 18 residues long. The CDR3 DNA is TGTGCCAGCAGCCAAGATTTTACAGGACAGGGGGCGACCACTGAAGCTTTCTTT. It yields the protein CASSQDFTGQGATTEAFF.

DNA of the CDR3: TGTGCCAGTAGCCTCACCTCGACAGGCGATAACTATGGCTACACCTTC. Amino acids: CASSLTSTGDNYGYTF. This sequence joins TRBV19 and TRBJ1-2; D is perhaps TRBD1 (6 bases). Germline V gives CDR1 LNHDA, CDR2 SQIVND (reference sequence). V was cut by 6 bases and J by 1 base, with 18 bases left in between. The CDR3 consists of 16 residues.

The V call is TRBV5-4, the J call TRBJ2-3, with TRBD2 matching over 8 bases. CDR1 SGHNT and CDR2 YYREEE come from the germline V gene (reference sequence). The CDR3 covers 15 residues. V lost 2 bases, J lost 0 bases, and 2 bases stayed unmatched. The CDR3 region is CASSFQRGSTDTQYF. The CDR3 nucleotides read TGTGCCAGCAGCTTTCAGCGGGGGAGCACAGATACGCAGTATTTT.

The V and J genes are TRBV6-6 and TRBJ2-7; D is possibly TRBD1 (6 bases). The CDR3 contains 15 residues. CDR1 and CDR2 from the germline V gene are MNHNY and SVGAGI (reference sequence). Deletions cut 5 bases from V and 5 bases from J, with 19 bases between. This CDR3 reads CASSVQGGKFDEQYF. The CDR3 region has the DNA TGTGCCAGCAGTGTACAGGGTGGGAAGTTTGACGAGCAGTACTTC.

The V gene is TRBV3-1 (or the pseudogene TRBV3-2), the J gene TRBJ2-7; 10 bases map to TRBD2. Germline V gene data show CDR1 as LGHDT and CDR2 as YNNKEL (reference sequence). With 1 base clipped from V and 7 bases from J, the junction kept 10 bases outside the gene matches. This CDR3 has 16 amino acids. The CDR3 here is CASSQGGASGGREQYF. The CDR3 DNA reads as TGTGCCAGCAGCCAAGGTGGTGCTAGCGGGGGTCGGGAGCAGTACTTC.

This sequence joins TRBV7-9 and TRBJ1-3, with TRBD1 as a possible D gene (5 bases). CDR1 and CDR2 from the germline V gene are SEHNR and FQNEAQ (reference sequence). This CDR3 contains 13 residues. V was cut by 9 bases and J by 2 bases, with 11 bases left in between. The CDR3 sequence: CAREGRAGNTIYF. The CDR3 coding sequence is TGTGCCAGGGAGGGGAGGGCTGGAAACACCATATATTTT.

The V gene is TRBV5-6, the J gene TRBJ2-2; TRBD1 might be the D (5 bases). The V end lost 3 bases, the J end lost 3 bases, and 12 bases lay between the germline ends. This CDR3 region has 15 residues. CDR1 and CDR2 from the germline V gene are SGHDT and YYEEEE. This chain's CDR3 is CASSSNRRHTGELFF. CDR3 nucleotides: TGTGCCAGCAGCTCGAACAGGCGGCACACCGGGGAGCTGTTTTTT.

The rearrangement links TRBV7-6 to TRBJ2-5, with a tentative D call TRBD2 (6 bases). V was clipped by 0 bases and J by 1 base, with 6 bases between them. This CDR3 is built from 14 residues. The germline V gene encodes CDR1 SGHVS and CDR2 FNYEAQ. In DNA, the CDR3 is TGTGCCAGCAGCTTAGCGGGGGGCCAAGAGACCCAGTACTTC. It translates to CASSLAGGQETQYF.